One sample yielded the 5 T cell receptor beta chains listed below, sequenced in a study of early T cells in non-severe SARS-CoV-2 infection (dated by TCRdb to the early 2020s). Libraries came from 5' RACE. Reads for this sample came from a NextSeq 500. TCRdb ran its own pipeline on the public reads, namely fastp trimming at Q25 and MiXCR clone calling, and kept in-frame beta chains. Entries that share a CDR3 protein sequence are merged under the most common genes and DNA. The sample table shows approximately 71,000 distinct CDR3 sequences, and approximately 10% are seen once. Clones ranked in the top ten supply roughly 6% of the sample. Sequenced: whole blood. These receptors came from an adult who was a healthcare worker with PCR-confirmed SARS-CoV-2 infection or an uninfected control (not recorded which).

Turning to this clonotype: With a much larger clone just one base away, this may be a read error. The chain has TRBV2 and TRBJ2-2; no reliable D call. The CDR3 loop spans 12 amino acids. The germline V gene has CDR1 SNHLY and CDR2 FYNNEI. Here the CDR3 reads CASVLNTVELFF. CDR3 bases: TGTGCCAGCGTCTTAAACACCGTGGAGCTGTTTTTT.

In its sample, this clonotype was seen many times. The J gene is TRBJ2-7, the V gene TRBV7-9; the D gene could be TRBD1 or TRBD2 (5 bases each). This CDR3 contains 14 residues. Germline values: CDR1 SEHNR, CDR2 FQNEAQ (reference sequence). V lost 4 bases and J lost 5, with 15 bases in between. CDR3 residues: CASSSPGRGDEQYF. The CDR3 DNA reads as TGTGCCAGCAGCTCGCCGGGCCGGGGCGACGAGCAGTACTTC.

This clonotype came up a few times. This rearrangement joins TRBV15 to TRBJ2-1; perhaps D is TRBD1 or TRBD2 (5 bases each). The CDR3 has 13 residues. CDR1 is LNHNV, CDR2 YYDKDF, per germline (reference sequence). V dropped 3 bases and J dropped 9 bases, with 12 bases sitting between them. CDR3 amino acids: CATSRDTSGEQFF. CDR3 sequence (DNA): TGTGCCACCAGCAGGGACACCAGCGGTGAGCAGTTCTTC.

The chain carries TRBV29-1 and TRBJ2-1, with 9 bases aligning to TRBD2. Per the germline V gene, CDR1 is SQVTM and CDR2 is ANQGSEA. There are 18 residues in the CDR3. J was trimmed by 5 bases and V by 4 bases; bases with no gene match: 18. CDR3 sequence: CSVAPTIEGLARDNEQFF. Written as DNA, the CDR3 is TGCAGCGTTGCCCCGACAATTGAGGGACTAGCAAGGGACAATGAGCAGTTCTTC.

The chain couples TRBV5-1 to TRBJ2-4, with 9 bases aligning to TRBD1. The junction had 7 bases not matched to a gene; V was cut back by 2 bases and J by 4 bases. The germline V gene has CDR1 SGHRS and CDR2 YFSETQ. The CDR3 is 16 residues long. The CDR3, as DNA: TGCGCCAGCAGCTTAGAGAGGGACAGGGTGAAAAACATTCAGTACTTC. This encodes CASSLERDRVKNIQYF. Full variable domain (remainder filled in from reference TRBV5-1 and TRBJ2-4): KAGVTQTPRYLIKTRGQQVTLSCSPISGHRSVSWYQQTPGQGLQFLFEYFSETQRNKGNFPGRFSGRQFSNSRSEMNVSTLELGDSALYLCASSLERDRVKNIQYFGAGTRLSVL.